This T cell receptor (beta chain) was obtained from a study of T cell responses to AZD1222 COVID-19 vaccine. The germline V and J ends were trimmed by 0 bases and 5 bases, with 10 bases remaining between them. Germline values: CDR1 ENHRY, CDR2 SYGVKD. CDR3 length: 14 amino acids. Notes on the study in general: Samples come after the peak T cell response, not at day 14. Only a handful of individuals given AZD1222 were seropositive at baseline.

Generated by immunoSEQ multiplex PCR, the TCRdb table keeps only in-frame clones and is missing some. The sample lists roughly 80,000 clones, about 83% occurring once. About this clone itself: What it recognizes is unknown.

The receptor's source is an adult who received the AZD1222 COVID-19 vaccine. Specimen: peripheral blood, collected 28 days after the second AZD1222 dose. This rearrangement joins TRBV10-3 to TRBJ1-2; D gene unclear. Here the CDR3 reads CAISESKVTYGYTF. For the CDR3, the DNA is TGTGCCATCAGTGAGTCAAAGGTTACGTATGGCTACACCTTC.